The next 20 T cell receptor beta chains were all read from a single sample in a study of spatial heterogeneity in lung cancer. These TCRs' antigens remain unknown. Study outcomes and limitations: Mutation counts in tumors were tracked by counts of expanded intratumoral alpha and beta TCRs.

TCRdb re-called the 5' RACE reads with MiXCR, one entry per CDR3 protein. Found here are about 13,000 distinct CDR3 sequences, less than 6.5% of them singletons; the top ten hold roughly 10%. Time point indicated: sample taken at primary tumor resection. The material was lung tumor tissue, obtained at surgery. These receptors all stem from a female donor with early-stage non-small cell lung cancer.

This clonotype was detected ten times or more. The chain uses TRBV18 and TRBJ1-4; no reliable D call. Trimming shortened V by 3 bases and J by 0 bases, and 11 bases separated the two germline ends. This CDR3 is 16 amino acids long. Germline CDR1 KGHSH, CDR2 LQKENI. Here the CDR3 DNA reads TGTGCCAGCTCACCGGAAAGAGTAGCAACTAATGAAAAACTGTTTTTT. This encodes CASSPERVATNEKLFF.

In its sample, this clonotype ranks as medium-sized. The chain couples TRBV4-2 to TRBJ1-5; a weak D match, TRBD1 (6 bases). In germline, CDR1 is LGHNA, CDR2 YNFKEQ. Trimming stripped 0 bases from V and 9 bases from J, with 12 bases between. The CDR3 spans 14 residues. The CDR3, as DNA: TGTGCCAGCAGCCAAGATATAGGGGGACGGCCCCAGCATTTT. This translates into CASSQDIGGRPQHF.

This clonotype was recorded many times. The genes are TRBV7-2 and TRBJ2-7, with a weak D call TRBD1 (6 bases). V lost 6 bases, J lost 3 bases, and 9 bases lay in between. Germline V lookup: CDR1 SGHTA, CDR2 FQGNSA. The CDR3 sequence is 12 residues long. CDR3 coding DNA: TGTGCCAGCAGGCTACAGGGCTACGAGCAGTACTTC. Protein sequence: CASRLQGYEQYF.

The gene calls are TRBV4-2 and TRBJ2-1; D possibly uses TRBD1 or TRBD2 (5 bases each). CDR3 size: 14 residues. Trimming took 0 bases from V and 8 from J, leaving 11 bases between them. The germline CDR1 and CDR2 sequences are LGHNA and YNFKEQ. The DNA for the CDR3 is TGTGCCAGCAGCCAAGACGGTCAGGGAGATGAGCAGTTCTTC. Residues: CASSQDGQGDEQFF.

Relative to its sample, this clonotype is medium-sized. This CDR3 reads CASSIRGDTQYF. DNA for the CDR3: TGTGCCAGCAGCATACGTGGGGATACGCAGTATTTT. The chain has TRBV6-2 or TRBV6-3 and TRBJ2-3; D is uncertain. The CDR3 runs 12 residues. Trimming removed 6 bases from V and 6 bases from J, with 10 bases in between. Looked up from germline, CDR1 is MNHEY and CDR2 is SVGEGT.

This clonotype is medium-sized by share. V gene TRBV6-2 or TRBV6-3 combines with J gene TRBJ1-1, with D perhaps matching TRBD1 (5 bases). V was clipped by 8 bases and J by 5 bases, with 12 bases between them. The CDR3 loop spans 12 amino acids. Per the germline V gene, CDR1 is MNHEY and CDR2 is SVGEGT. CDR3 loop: CASSGGGTEAFF. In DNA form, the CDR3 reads TGTGCCAGCTCGGGGGGAGGGACTGAAGCTTTCTTT.

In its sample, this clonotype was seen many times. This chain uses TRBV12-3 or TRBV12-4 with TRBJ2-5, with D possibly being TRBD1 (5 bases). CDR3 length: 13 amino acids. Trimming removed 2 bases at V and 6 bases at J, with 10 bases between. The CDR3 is CASSLWGVKTQYF. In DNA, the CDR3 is TGTGCCAGCAGTTTATGGGGCGTGAAGACCCAGTACTTC.

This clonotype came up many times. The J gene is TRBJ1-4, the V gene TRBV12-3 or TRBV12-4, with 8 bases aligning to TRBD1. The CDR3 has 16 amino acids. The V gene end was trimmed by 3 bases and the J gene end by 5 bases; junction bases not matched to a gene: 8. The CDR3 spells CASSFGQGAANEKLFF. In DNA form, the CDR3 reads TGTGCCAGCAGTTTTGGGCAGGGGGCCGCGAATGAAAAACTGTTTTTT.

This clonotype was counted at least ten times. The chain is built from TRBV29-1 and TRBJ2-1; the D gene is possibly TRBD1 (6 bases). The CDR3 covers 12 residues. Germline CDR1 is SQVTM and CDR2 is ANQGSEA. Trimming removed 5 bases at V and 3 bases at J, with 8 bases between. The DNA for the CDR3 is TGCAGCGTTAACAGGGTCTACAATGAGCAGTTCTTC. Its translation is CSVNRVYNEQFF.

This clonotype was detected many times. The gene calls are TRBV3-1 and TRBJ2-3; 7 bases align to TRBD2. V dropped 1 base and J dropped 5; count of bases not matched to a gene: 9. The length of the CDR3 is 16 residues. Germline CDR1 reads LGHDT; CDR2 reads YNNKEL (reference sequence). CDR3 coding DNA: TGTGCCAGCAGCCAAGCCGGGACTACTGGGGGAGATACGCAGTATTTT. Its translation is CASSQAGTTGGDTQYF.

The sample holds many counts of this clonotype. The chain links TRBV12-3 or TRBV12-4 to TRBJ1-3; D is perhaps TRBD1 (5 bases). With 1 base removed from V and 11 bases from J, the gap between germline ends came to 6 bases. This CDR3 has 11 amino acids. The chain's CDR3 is CASSLVGAIYF. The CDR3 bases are TGTGCCAGCAGTTTAGTAGGGGCCATATATTTT.

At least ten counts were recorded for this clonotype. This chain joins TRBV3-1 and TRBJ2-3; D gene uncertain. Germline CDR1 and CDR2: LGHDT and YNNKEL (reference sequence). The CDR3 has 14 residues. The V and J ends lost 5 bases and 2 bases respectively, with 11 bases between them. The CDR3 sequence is CASSKYQVTDTQYF. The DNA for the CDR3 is TGTGCCAGCAGCAAATATCAAGTCACAGATACGCAGTATTTT.

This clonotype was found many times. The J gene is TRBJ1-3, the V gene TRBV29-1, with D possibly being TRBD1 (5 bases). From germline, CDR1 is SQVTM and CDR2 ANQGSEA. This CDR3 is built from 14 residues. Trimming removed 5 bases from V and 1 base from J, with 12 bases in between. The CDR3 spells CSVLSTASGNTIYF. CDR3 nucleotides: TGCAGCGTTCTATCGACAGCATCTGGAAACACCATATATTTT. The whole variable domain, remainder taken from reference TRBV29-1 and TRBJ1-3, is SAVISQKPSRDICQRGTSLTIQCQVDSQVTMMFWYRQQPGQSLTLIATANQGSEATYESGFVIDKFPISRPNLTFSTLTVSNMSPEDSSIYLCSVLSTASGNTIYFGEGSWLTVV.

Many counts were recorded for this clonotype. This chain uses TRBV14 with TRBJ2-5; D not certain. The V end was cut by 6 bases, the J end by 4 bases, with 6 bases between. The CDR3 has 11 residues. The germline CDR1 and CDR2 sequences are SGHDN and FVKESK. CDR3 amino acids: CASSLRETQYF. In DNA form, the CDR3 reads TGTGCCAGCAGTCTTAGAGAGACCCAGTACTTC.

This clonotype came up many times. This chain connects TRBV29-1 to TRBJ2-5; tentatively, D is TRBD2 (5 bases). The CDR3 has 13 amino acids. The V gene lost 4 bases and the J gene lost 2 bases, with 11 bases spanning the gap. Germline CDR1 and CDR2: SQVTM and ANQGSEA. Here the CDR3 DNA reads TGCAGCGTTGCGCGAGGGATACAAGAGACCCAGTACTTC. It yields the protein CSVARGIQETQYF.

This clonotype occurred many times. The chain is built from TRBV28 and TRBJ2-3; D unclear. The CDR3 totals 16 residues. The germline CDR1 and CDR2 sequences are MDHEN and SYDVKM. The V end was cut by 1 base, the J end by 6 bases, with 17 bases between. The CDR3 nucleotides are TGTGCCAGCAGTTTATTCCGGGCATCTCGAGACGATACGCAGTATTTT. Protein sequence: CASSLFRASRDDTQYF.

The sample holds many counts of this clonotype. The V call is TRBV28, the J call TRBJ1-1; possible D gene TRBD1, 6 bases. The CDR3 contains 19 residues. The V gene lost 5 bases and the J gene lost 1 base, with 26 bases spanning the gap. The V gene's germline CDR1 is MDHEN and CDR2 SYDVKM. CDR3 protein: CASSGPWGPYWTWNTEAFF. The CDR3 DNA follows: TGTGCCAGCAGTGGTCCATGGGGGCCGTATTGGACTTGGAACACTGAAGCTTTCTTT.

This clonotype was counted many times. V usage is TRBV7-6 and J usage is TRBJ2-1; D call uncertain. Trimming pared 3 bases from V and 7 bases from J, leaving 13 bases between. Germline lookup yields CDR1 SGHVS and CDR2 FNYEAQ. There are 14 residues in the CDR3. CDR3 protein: CASSLYREVNEQFF. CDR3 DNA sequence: TGTGCCAGCAGCTTGTACCGAGAGGTGAATGAGCAGTTCTTC. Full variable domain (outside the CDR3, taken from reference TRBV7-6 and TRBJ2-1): GAGVSQSPRYKVTKRGQDVALRCDPISGHVSLYWYRQALGQGPEFLTYFNYEAQQDKSGLPNDRFSAERPEGSISTLTIQRTEQRDSAMYRCASSLYREVNEQFFGPGTRLTVL.

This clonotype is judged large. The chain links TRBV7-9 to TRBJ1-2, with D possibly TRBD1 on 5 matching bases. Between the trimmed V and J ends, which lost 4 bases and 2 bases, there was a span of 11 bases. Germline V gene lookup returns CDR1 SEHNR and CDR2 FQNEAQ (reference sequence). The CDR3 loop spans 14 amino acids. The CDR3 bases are TGTGCCAGCAGCTCTATGGGGCCGAACTATGGCTACACCTTC. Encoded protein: CASSSMGPNYGYTF.

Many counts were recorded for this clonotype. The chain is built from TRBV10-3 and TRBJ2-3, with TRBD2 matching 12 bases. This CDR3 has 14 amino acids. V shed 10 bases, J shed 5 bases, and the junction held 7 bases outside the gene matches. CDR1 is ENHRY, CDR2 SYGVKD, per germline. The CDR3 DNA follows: TGTGCCACACGACTAGCGGGGGAGGTAGATACGCAGTATTTT. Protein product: CATRLAGEVDTQYF.